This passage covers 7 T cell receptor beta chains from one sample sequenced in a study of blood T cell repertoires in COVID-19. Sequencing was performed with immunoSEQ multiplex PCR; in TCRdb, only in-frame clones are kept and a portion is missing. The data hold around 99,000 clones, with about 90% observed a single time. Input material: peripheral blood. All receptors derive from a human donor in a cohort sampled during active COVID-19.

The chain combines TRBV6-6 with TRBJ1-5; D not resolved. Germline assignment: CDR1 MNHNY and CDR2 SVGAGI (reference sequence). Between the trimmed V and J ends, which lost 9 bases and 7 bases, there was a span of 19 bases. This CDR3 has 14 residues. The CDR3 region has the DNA TGTGCCAGTGGAATAGCCCTCGTACACCAGCCCCAGCATTTT. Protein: CASGIALVHQPQHF.

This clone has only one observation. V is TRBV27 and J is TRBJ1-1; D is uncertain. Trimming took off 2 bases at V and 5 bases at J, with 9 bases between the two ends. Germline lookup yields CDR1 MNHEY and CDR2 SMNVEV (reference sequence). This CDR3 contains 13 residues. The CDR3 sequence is CASSLNPGTEAFF. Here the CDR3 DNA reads TGTGCCAGCAGTTTAAACCCGGGGACTGAAGCTTTCTTT.

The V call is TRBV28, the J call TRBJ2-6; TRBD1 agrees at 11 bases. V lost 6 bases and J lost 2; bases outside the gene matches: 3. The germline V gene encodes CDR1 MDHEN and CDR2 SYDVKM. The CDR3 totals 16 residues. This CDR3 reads CASRGQGAAGANVLTF. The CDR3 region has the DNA TGTGCCAGCAGAGGACAGGGGGCCGCTGGGGCCAACGTCCTGACTTTC.

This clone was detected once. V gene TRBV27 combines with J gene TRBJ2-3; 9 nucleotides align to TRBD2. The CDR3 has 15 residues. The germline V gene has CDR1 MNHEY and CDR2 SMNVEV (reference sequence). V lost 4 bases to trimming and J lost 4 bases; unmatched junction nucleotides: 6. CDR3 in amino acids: CASSWGGRGADTQYF. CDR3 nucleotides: TGTGCCAGCAGTTGGGGCGGGAGGGGGGCAGATACGCAGTATTTT.

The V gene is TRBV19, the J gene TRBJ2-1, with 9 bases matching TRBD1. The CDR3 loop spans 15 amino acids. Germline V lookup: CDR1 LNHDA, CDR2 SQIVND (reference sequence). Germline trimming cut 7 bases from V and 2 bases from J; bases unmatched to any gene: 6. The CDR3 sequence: CASTQGTGPYNEQFF. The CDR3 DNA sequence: TGTGCCAGTACCCAAGGGACAGGGCCCTACAATGAGCAGTTCTTC.

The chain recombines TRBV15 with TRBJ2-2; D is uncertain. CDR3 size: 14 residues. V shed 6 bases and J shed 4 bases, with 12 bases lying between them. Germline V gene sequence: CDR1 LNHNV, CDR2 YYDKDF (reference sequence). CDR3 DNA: TGTGCCACCAGGCGAACCCAAAGCACCGGGGAGCTGTTTTTT. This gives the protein CATRRTQSTGELFF.

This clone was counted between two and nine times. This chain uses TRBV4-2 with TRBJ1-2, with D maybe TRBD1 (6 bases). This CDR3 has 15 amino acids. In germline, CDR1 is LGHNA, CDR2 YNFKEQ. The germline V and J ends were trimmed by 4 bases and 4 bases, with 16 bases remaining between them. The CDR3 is CASSPFDRTTYGYTF. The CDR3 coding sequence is TGTGCCAGCAGCCCGTTTGACAGGACCACCTATGGCTACACCTTC.